A single sample gave rise to the 8 T cell receptor beta chains below, sequenced in a study of blood T cell repertoires in COVID-19. Some clones are missing from TCRdb's copy, which holds only in-frame ones; the method was immunoSEQ multiplex PCR. The sample carries about 120,000 clones, 82% recorded once. Source material: peripheral blood. These receptors were collected from an older man with active or convalescent COVID-19.

This rearrangement joins TRBV28 to TRBJ2-1; 8 bases agree with TRBD1. Trimming took 3 bases from V and 6 from J; bases not matched to a gene: 1. The germline V gene has CDR1 MDHEN and CDR2 SYDVKM. The CDR3 totals 13 residues. As DNA, the CDR3 is TGTGCCAGCAGTTTGACAGGGGCCAATGAGCAGTTCTTC. Residues: CASSLTGANEQFF.

This chain connects TRBV6-5 to TRBJ2-1, with a tentative D call TRBD2 (7 bases). Germline V gives CDR1 MNHEY, CDR2 SVGAGI. Trimming cost V 2 bases and J 2 bases, with 10 bases left between them. The CDR3 covers 15 residues. This CDR3 reads CASSYEGGPYNEQFF. CDR3 sequence (DNA): TGTGCCAGCAGTTACGAGGGGGGGCCCTACAATGAGCAGTTCTTC.

The rearrangement joins TRBV6-2 or TRBV6-3 to TRBJ2-7; 7 bases fit TRBD2. The CDR3 is 15 amino acids. The J segment lost 2 bases and the V segment lost 6 bases, leaving 10 bases of the junction unmatched. CDR1 and CDR2 (germline): MNHEY, SVGEGT. This CDR3 reads CASSNSGTTTYEQYF. For the CDR3, the DNA is TGTGCCAGCAGCAATTCCGGGACTACAACCTACGAGCAGTACTTC.

The rearrangement joins TRBV5-1 to TRBJ2-1, with D possibly being TRBD2 (6 bases). V lost 4 bases, J lost 7 bases, and 15 bases lay in between. The CDR3 covers 14 residues. Germline loops: CDR1 SGHRS, CDR2 YFSETQ. Here the CDR3 reads CASSGGTPVNEQFF. The CDR3, as DNA: TGCGCCAGCAGCGGGGGGACTCCAGTTAATGAGCAGTTCTTC.

The chain couples TRBV7-8 to TRBJ2-3; possibly TRBD1 for D (5 bases). The CDR3 totals 16 residues. Trimming shortened V by 2 bases and J by 3 bases, and 15 bases separated the two germline ends. CDR1 SGHVS and CDR2 FQNEAQ come from the germline V gene. The CDR3 region has the DNA TGTGCCAGCAGCTTACGGTACACAGGAACTACAGATACGCAGTATTTT. Translation: CASSLRYTGTTDTQYF.

This clone was seen a handful of times. CDR3 loop: CATSRFGTSRNTQYF. CDR3 coding DNA: TGTGCCACCAGCAGATTTGGGACTAGCAGAAATACGCAGTATTTT. The chain is built from TRBV15 and TRBJ2-3; TRBD2 aligns across 9 bases. The CDR3 is 15 residues long. In germline, CDR1 is LNHNV, CDR2 YYDKDF (reference sequence). J lost 7 bases, V lost 2 bases, and 7 bases had no gene match.

The genes are TRBV5-1 and TRBJ2-3; 7 bases map to TRBD1. CDR1 is SGHRS, CDR2 YFSETQ, per germline. The CDR3 runs 16 residues. V shed 2 bases, J shed 5 bases, and the junction held 11 bases outside the gene matches. The CDR3 DNA follows: TGCGCCAGCAGCTTCAACGGCAGGGGGTCGGTAGATACGCAGTATTTT. This translates into CASSFNGRGSVDTQYF.

The chain is built from TRBV7-9 and TRBJ2-1; 15 nucleotides match TRBD2. This CDR3 comprises 18 residues. The J segment lost 6 bases and the V segment lost 5 bases, leaving 11 bases of the junction unmatched. Germline CDR1 reads SEHNR; CDR2 reads FQNEAQ (reference sequence). CDR3 DNA: TGTGCCAGCAGCCGATACTCCCGGACTAGCGGGAGGGGCAATGAGCAGTTCTTC. Its protein product is CASSRYSRTSGRGNEQFF.